The T cell receptor beta chain under discussion was sequenced for a study of cytomegalovirus exposure and HLA in healthy donors. Across the study: Ancestry clustering placed 70% to 90% of some 400 genotyped donors in the Caucasian-associated cluster.

The PCR employed 60 Vbeta primers together with 13 Jbeta primers. Profiled with immunoSEQ multiplex PCR; TCRdb holds only in-frame clones, not every one. The table lists roughly 100,000 clones, roughly two thirds of them singletons, with around 3.5% in the top ten. Sequencing was performed on PBMCs. The clonotype was recovered from a man younger than 45 in good health and CMV-seronegative.

The CDR3 bases are TGTGCCTGGACTCGGGCAGGGTGGACTAACTATGGCTACACCTTC. It codes for CAWTRAGWTNYGYTF. V is TRBV30 and J is TRBJ1-2, with D possibly TRBD1 on 5 matching bases. Germline loops: CDR1 GTSNPN, CDR2 SVGIG (reference sequence). The CDR3 runs 15 residues. With 4 bases removed from V and 0 bases from J, the gap between germline ends came to 15 bases.